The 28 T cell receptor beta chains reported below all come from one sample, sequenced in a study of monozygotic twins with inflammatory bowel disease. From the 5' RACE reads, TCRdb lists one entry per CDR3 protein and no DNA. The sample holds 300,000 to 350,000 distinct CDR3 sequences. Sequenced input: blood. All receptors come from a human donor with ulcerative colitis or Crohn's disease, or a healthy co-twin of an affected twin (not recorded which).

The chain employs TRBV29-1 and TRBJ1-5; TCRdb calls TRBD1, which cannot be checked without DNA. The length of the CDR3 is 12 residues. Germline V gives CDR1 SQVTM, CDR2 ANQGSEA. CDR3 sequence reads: CSVGEGKKPQHF.

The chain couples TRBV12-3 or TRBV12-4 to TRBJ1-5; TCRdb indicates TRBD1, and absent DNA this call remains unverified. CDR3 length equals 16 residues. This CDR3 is CASSLIGGRGNQPQHF.

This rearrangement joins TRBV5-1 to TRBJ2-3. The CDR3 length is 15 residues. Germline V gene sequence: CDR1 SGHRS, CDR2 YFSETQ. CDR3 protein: CASSSASAGTDTQYF.

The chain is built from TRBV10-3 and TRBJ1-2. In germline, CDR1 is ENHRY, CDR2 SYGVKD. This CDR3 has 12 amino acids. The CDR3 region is CAISEPSYGYTF.

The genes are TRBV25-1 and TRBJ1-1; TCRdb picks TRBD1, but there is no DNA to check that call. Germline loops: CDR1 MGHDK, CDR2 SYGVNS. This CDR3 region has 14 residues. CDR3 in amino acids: CASSEYGGNTEAFF.

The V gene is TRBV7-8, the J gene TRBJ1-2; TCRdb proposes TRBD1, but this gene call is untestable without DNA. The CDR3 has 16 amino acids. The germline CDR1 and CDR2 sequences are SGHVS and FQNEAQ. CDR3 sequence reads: CASSLVGTGLMGGYTF. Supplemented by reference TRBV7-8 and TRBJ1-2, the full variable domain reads GAGVSQSPRYKVAKRGQDVALRCDPISGHVSLFWYQQALGQGPEFLTYFQNEAQLDKSGLPSDRFFAERPEGSVSTLKIQRTQQEDSAVYLCASSLVGTGLMGGYTFGSGTRLTVV.

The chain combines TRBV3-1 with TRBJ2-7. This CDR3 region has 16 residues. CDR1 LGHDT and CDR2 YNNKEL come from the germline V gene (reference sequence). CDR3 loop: CASSQDKGYVFYEQYF.

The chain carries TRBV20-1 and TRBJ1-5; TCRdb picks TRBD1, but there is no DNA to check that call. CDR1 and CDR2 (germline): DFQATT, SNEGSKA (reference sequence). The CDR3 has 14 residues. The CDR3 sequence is CSARAGGRNQPQHF.

The CDR3 protein is CASSAGQGPGNTIYF. The chain joins TRBV5-1 to TRBJ1-3; the D call of TRBD1 rests on TCRdb alone, since no DNA is present to check it. Germline V gene sequence: CDR1 SGHRS, CDR2 YFSETQ. The CDR3 length is 15 residues.

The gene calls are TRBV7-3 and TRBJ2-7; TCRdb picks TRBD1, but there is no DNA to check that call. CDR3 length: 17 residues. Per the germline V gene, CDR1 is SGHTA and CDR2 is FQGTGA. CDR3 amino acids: CASILPRGQGIMNEQYF.

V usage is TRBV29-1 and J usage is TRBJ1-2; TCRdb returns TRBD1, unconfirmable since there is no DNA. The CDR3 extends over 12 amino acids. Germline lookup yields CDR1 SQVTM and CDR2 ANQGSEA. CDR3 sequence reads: CSAQGSGYGYTF.

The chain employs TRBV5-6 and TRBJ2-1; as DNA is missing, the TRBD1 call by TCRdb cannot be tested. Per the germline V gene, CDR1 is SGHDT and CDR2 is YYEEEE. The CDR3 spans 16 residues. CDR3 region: CASSKRLGQGGNEQFF.

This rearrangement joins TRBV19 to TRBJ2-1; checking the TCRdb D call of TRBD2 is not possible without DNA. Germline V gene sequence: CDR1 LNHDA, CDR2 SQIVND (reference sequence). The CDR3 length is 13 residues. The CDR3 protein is CASSPRRGDEQFF.

The CDR3: CSASPLSGYEQYF. The chain uses TRBV20-1 and TRBJ2-7; no DNA is available, so the TRBD2 call from TCRdb remains unchecked. Germline loops: CDR1 DFQATT, CDR2 SNEGSKA (reference sequence). The CDR3 is 13 amino acids.

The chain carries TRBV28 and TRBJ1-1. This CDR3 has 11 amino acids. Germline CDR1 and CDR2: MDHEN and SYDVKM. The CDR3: CALTRNTEAFF.

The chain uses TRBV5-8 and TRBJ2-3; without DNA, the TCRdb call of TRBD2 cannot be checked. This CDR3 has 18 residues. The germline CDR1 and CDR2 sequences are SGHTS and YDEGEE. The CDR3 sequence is CASSLLRGTSGSPDTQYF.

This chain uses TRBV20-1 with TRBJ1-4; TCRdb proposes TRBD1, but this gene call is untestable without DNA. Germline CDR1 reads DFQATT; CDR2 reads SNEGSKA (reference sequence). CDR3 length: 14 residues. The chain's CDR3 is CSARDPGSDEKLFF.

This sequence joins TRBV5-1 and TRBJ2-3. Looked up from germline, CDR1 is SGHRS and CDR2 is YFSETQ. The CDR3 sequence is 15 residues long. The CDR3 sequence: CASSSRTDSTDTQYF.

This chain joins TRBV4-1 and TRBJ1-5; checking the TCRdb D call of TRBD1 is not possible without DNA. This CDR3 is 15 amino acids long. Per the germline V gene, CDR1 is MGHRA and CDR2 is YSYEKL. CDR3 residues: CASSQDRVGGQPQHF.

This CDR3 reads CASSVSADRSYNEQFF. The chain uses TRBV5-1 and TRBJ2-1. Looked up from germline, CDR1 is SGHRS and CDR2 is YFSETQ. The CDR3 has 16 amino acids.

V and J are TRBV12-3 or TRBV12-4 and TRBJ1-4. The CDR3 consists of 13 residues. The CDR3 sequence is CASFGGDGEKLFF.

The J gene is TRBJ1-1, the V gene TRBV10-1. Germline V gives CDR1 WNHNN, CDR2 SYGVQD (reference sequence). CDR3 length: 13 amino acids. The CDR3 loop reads CASRDGLNTEAFF.

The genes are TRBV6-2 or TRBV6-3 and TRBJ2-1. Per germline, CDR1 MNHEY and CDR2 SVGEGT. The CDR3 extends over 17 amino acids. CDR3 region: CASSYRGVRSSYNEQFF.

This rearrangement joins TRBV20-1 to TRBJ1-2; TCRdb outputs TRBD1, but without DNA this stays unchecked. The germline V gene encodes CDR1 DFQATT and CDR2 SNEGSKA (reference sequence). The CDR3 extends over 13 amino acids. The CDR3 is CSARVDRNYGYTF.

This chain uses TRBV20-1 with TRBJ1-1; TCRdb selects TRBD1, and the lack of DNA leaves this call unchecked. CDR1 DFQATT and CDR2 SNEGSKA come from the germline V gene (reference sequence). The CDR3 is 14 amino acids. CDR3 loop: CSARGQGRYTEAFF.

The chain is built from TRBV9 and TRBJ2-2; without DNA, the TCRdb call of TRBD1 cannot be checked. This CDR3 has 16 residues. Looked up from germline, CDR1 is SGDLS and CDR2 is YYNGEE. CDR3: CASSVGQNSNTGELFF.

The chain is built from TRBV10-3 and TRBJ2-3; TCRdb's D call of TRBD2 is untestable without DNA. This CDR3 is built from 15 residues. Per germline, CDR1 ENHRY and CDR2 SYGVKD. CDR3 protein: CAISESEEGTDTQYF.

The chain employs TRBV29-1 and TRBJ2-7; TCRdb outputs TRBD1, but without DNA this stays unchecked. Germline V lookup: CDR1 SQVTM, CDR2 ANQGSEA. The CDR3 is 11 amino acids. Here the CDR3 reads CSGRTGGEQYF.